The next 29 T cell receptor beta chains were all read from a single sample in a study of cytomegalovirus exposure and HLA in healthy donors. TCRdb's copy holds only in-frame clones and misses some; the assay was immunoSEQ multiplex PCR. This sample has around 250,000 clones; about 90% occur once, and the top ten carry around 3.3%. Source material: PBMCs. The source of these receptors is a woman aged 30 to 39 in good health and CMV-seronegative.

The rearrangement links TRBV7-8 to TRBJ2-1; D uncertain. CDR1 and CDR2 (germline): SGHVS, FQNEAQ. CDR3 length: 16 amino acids. V was shortened by 2 bases and J by 5 bases, with 16 bases between the two germline ends. The CDR3 bases are TGTGCCAGCAGCTTACTGGGTAAGACTCTGAACAATGAGCAGTTCTTC. Protein: CASSLLGKTLNNEQFF.

V gene TRBV10-3 combines with J gene TRBJ2-1; 8 positions match TRBD2. The germline V gene has CDR1 ENHRY and CDR2 SYGVKD. The CDR3 covers 14 residues. The J segment lost 8 bases and the V segment lost 2 bases, leaving 5 bases of the junction unmatched. The CDR3 bases are TGTGCCATCAGTGAGAGCGGGAGTAGGGATGAGCAGTTCTTC. Translated, it gives CAISESGSRDEQFF.

J is TRBJ2-3 and V is TRBV9, with 16 bases lining up with TRBD2. The CDR3 has 17 amino acids. The germline CDR1 and CDR2 sequences are SGDLS and YYNGEE. Unmatched junction bases numbered 6, after V lost 3 bases and J lost 5 bases. CDR3 bases: TGTGCCAGCAGCGACCCGGGACTAGCGGGAGGGGGAGATACGCAGTATTTT. This gives the protein CASSDPGLAGGGDTQYF.

This clone came up once. The genes are TRBV27 and TRBJ2-1; a weak D match, TRBD2 (6 bases). Trimming stripped 7 bases from V and 4 bases from J, with 11 bases between. This CDR3 is built from 13 residues. Germline CDR1 MNHEY, CDR2 SMNVEV (reference sequence). CDR3 in DNA: TGTGCCAGCACCGTCAGCGGGTACAATGAGCAGTTCTTC. Its protein is CASTVSGYNEQFF.

The rearrangement joins TRBV10-3 to TRBJ2-7; D assignment may be TRBD1 or TRBD2 (6 bases each). Trimming pared 5 bases from V and 7 bases from J, leaving 21 bases between. The CDR3 has 15 amino acids. The germline V gene encodes CDR1 ENHRY and CDR2 SYGVKD. The CDR3 loop reads CAISNTGLGSGEQYF. The CDR3 coding sequence is TGTGCCATCAGTAATACAGGGCTCGGGAGCGGGGAGCAGTACTTC.

This CDR3 reads CASSLDRTSGIEQFF. The CDR3 coding sequence is TGTGCCAGCAGCTTAGACCGGACTAGCGGGATTGAGCAGTTCTTC. This chain connects TRBV7-9 to TRBJ2-1; 12 bases are shared with TRBD2. This CDR3 is 15 amino acids long. CDR1 and CDR2 (germline): SEHNR, FQNEAQ (reference sequence). V lost 1 base, J lost 9 bases, and 4 bases stayed unmatched.

The J gene is TRBJ2-1, the V gene TRBV4-1; 8 bases agree with TRBD2. The CDR3 totals 18 residues. Per germline, CDR1 MGHRA and CDR2 YSYEKL. J gave up 4 bases and V 8 bases, and 19 bases lay outside the gene matches. In nucleotides, the CDR3 is TGCGCCAGCTCCTCAACAACGAGGGGAGCGGGGGTATACAATGAGCAGTTCTTC. This encodes CASSSTTRGAGVYNEQFF.

This clone was found a few times. The chain links TRBV4-3 to TRBJ2-2; 8 bases match TRBD2. This CDR3 contains 18 residues. The V gene end was trimmed by 2 bases and the J gene end by 6 bases; junction bases not matched to a gene: 14. From germline, CDR1 is LGHNA and CDR2 YSLEER. The CDR3 DNA is TGCGCCAGCAGCCAAACCCCAGGAGCGGGAGAAGGTCCCGGGGAGCTGTTTTTT. This translates into CASSQTPGAGEGPGELFF.

The V gene is TRBV4-3, the J gene TRBJ2-1; D unresolved. The CDR3 loop spans 15 amino acids. V lost 4 bases and J lost 0, with 10 bases in between. CDR1 and CDR2 from the germline V gene are LGHNA and YSLEER. CDR3 region: CASSRSRSSYNEQFF. The CDR3, as DNA: TGCGCCAGCAGCCGCTCCAGGAGCTCCTACAATGAGCAGTTCTTC.

This chain joins TRBV6-5 and TRBJ2-3; perhaps TRBD2 as D (6 bases). The germline CDR1 and CDR2 sequences are MNHEY and SVGAGI. The V end was cut by 6 bases, the J end by 0 bases, with 10 bases between. The CDR3 totals 14 residues. This CDR3 is CASRGTFSTDTQYF. CDR3 DNA sequence: TGTGCCAGCAGGGGGACTTTTAGCACAGATACGCAGTATTTT.

The CDR3 protein is CASSLGLAGVGPSVEQFF. The DNA for the CDR3 is TGTGCCAGCAGTTTGGGACTAGCGGGAGTTGGGCCTTCGGTTGAGCAGTTCTTC. The chain recombines TRBV28 with TRBJ2-1, with TRBD2 matching 14 bases. The germline V gene encodes CDR1 MDHEN and CDR2 SYDVKM. There are 18 residues in the CDR3. V lost 3 bases and J lost 9; bases outside the gene matches: 13.

The rearrangement uses TRBV11-3 and TRBJ1-1; D unresolved. This CDR3 region has 14 residues. Germline lookup yields CDR1 SGHNT and CDR2 YENEEA. V lost 1 base, J lost 7 bases, and 13 bases lay in between. The CDR3, as DNA: TGTGCCAGCAGCTTAGCGGCAGGCTATAATGAAGCTTTCTTT. Amino acid sequence: CASSLAAGYNEAFF.

The chain links TRBV29-1 to TRBJ2-1, with D perhaps being TRBD1 or TRBD2 (5 bases each). V was shortened by 0 bases and J by 7 bases, with 16 bases between the two germline ends. Germline CDR1 is SQVTM and CDR2 is ANQGSEA. The CDR3 runs 15 residues. DNA of the CDR3: TGCAGCGTTGAAGATCGGGCAGGGACGCAGAATGAGCAGTTCTTC. Translation: CSVEDRAGTQNEQFF.

The rearrangement uses TRBV4-3 and TRBJ2-1; D is uncertain. Trimming left V 4 bases short and J 5 bases short, with 15 bases between. CDR3 length: 15 amino acids. In germline, CDR1 is LGHNA, CDR2 YSLEER. The CDR3, as DNA: TGCGCCAGCAGCCTAGCTAAGAAGGTTGACAATGAGCAGTTCTTC. Translating gives CASSLAKKVDNEQFF.

The rearrangement joins TRBV7-9 to TRBJ2-7, with D perhaps given as TRBD1 or TRBD2 (5 bases each). The germline V gene encodes CDR1 SEHNR and CDR2 FQNEAQ (reference sequence). The CDR3 loop spans 14 amino acids. V was clipped by 3 bases and J by 2 bases, with 11 bases between them. CDR3 sequence: CASSFGTATYEQYF. The CDR3 coding sequence is TGTGCCAGCAGCTTCGGGACGGCCACCTACGAGCAGTACTTC.

The gene calls are TRBV4-3 and TRBJ2-2; D is perhaps TRBD2 (6 bases). V shed 2 bases and J shed 7 bases, with 11 bases lying between them. Germline CDR1 reads LGHNA; CDR2 reads YSLEER. The CDR3 spans 14 residues. Here the CDR3 reads CASSQLLGGGELFF. The CDR3 bases are TGCGCCAGCAGCCAACTTCTGGGAGGCGGGGAGCTGTTTTTT.

The CDR3 region is CASSRGPGGYTF. DNA for the CDR3: TGCGCCAGCAGCAGGGGGCCGGGTGGCTACACCTTC. The chain uses TRBV5-1 and TRBJ1-2, with 7 positions matching TRBD1. Germline loops: CDR1 SGHRS, CDR2 YFSETQ. CDR3 length equals 12 residues. Trimming took 4 bases from V and 7 from J; bases not matched to a gene: 4.

This chain connects TRBV27 to TRBJ2-7, with 10 bases fitting TRBD2. The CDR3 covers 15 residues. V lost 2 bases, J lost 7 bases, and 8 bases stayed unmatched. In germline, CDR1 is MNHEY, CDR2 SMNVEV (reference sequence). For the CDR3, the DNA is TGTGCCAGCAGTTTAACGGCTAGCGGGAGCGGTGAGCAGTACTTC. Its translation: CASSLTASGSGEQYF.

This chain links TRBV4-1 with TRBJ1-1, with D possibly being TRBD1 (6 bases). Germline CDR1 is MGHRA and CDR2 is YSYEKL. The CDR3 totals 12 residues. The V end lost 1 base, the J end lost 7 bases, and 7 bases lay between the germline ends. The CDR3 loop reads CASSQAGHEAFF. The CDR3 DNA is TGCGCCAGCAGCCAAGCGGGACATGAAGCTTTCTTT.

The CDR3 here is CASSYTTSLNNEQFF. CDR3 nucleotides: TGTGCCAGCAGTTACACGACTAGCTTGAACAATGAGCAGTTCTTC. J is TRBJ2-1 and V is TRBV6-5; 7 nucleotides agree with TRBD2. The V gene's germline CDR1 is MNHEY and CDR2 SVGAGI. V trimming: 2 bases; J trimming: 5 bases; junction bases outside the gene matches: 6. CDR3 length: 15 amino acids.

V usage is TRBV9 and J usage is TRBJ2-1; 11 positions agree with TRBD2. Trimming at V came to 3 bases and at J to 7 bases, leaving 9 bases not matched to a gene. The germline CDR1 and CDR2 sequences are SGDLS and YYNGEE. This CDR3 is 16 amino acids long. CDR3: CASSELAGAAGNEQFF. CDR3 in DNA: TGTGCCAGCAGCGAACTAGCGGGAGCCGCCGGAAATGAGCAGTTCTTC.

Only a few counts were recorded for this clone. The chain joins TRBV6-6 to TRBJ1-1; D is unclear. This CDR3 region has 14 residues. Trimming left V 5 bases short and J 4 bases short, with 14 bases between. In germline, CDR1 is MNHNY, CDR2 SVGAGI (reference sequence). The CDR3 nucleotides read TGTGCCAGCAGTCCTTCTCGAAGTCCCACTGAAGCTTTCTTT. This codes for CASSPSRSPTEAFF.

This clone has only one observation. This chain uses TRBV7-6 with TRBJ2-1, with D perhaps TRBD2 (6 bases). In germline, CDR1 is SGHVS, CDR2 FNYEAQ. The CDR3 is 16 amino acids. Trimming took 0 bases from V and 5 from J, leaving 14 bases between them. The CDR3 protein is CASSLAGGATHNEQFF. In DNA, the CDR3 is TGTGCCAGCAGCTTAGCTGGCGGGGCGACCCACAATGAGCAGTTCTTC.

V and J are TRBV11-2 and TRBJ2-5, with 9 bases identical to TRBD2. Germline lookup yields CDR1 SGHAT and CDR2 FQNNGV. With V trimmed by 0 bases and J by 5 bases, 10 bases remained unmatched. The CDR3 sequence is 17 residues long. CDR3 nucleotide sequence: TGTGCCAGCAGCTTAGATCGGGGGCTAGCGGGACGGGAGACCCAGTACTTC. Translated: CASSLDRGLAGRETQYF.

This clone was seen a few times. This chain uses TRBV18 with TRBJ2-1, with 9 bases matching TRBD1. The germline V gene encodes CDR1 KGHSH and CDR2 LQKENI. There are 15 residues in the CDR3. V was pared by 3 bases and J by 6 bases, with 6 bases of the junction left unmatched. CDR3 amino acids: CASSPGQGTSNEQFF. CDR3 nucleotides: TGTGCCAGCTCACCGGGACAGGGCACAAGCAATGAGCAGTTCTTC.

This rearrangement joins TRBV27 to TRBJ2-1; 8 nucleotides agree with TRBD2. Germline-derived CDR1 and CDR2 are MNHEY and SMNVEV (reference sequence). The CDR3 extends over 14 amino acids. V shed 5 bases, J shed 10 bases, and the junction held 10 bases outside the gene matches. The CDR3 DNA reads TGTGCCAGCAGTCGGGGGGGTGGGATTAAGGAGCAGTTCTTC. This gives the protein CASSRGGGIKEQFF.

This chain connects TRBV7-6 to TRBJ1-5; D remains unclear. This CDR3 is built from 16 residues. V shed 2 bases and J shed 4 bases, with 15 bases lying between them. CDR1 and CDR2 from the germline V gene are SGHVS and FNYEAQ. This CDR3 reads CASSLNEDGFNQPQHF. In DNA form, the CDR3 reads TGTGCCAGCAGCTTAAATGAGGACGGCTTTAATCAGCCCCAGCATTTT.

Notes on this clone: The identical CDR3 is also encoded by other nucleotide sequences in the sample. The V and J genes are TRBV19 and TRBJ2-1; D ambiguous. Germline CDR1 and CDR2: LNHDA and SQIVND (reference sequence). The CDR3 spans 11 residues. V lost 2 bases and J 4 bases, leaving 0 bases between the germline ends. CDR3 sequence reads: CASSIYNEQFF. In nucleotides, the CDR3 is TGTGCCAGTAGTATATACAATGAGCAGTTCTTC. Full variable domain (outside the CDR3, taken from reference TRBV19 and TRBJ2-1): DGGITQSPKYLFRKEGQNVTLSCEQNLNHDAMYWYRQDPGQGLRLIYYSQIVNDFQKGDIAEGYSVSREKKESFPLTVTSAQKNPTAFYLCASSIYNEQFFGPGTRLTVL.

The chain couples TRBV29-1 to TRBJ2-7, with no clear D. The germline V gene has CDR1 SQVTM and CDR2 ANQGSEA. The V end lost 5 bases, the J end lost 0 bases, and 14 bases lay between the germline ends. The CDR3 covers 14 residues. In DNA form, the CDR3 reads TGCAGCGTTAGATTAGGTGTAGCCTCCTACGAGCAGTACTTC. As protein: CSVRLGVASYEQYF.